This T cell receptor beta chain was retrieved from a study of T cells expressing NK-cell markers. The overall study: Sorted T-cell subsets CD3+CD56+NKG2C+, CD3+CD56+NKG2C- and CD3+CD56-NKG2C+ were TCR beta-sequenced.

TCRdb re-analyzed the 5' RACE reads; it lists each CDR3 protein once, without DNA. The repertoire table contains about 170,000 distinct CDR3 sequences. The length of the CDR3 is 15 residues. Looked up from germline, CDR1 is SEHNR and CDR2 is FQNEAQ (reference sequence). The sequence derives from a man aged 18-75 years in good health. Sequencing was carried out using blood T cells: a sorted CD56 or NKG2C T cell subset, CD4+ or CD8+ T cells, or bulk PBMC T cells (not recorded which). V gene TRBV7-9 combines with J gene TRBJ2-5; TCRdb gives TRBD1 as the D gene, but with no DNA this cannot be confirmed. The CDR3 sequence: CASSLGTASEETQYF.